This record looks at one TCR beta chain sequence and its context. Its matching antigen is unknown. The sample originates from a study of cytomegalovirus exposure and HLA in healthy donors. Findings and caveats of the study: An observed cluster of highly shared sequence variants was recorded as a likely sequencing artifact. TCR beta sequences reportedly predicted most subjects' HLA-A and HLA-B alleles accurately.

PCR was performed using 60 Vbeta and 13 Jbeta primers. The protocol was immunoSEQ multiplex PCR, while the TCRdb copy is restricted to in-frame clones and leaves out a portion. This sample yields 80,000 or so clones, of which about 66% are seen a single time; 4.9% belongs to the top ten. Per the germline V gene, CDR1 is SGHRS and CDR2 is YFSETQ. V dropped 3 bases and J dropped 3 bases, with 15 bases sitting between them. The CDR3 loop spans 15 amino acids. The genes are TRBV5-1 and TRBJ1-2; D not resolved. Sequenced material: PBMCs. The receptor was derived from a man in his sixties in good health and CMV-seropositive. The DNA of the CDR3 is TGCGCCAGCAGCTACTCGGGTTCGGTAGACTATGGCTACACCTTC. As protein: CASSYSGSVDYGYTF.